Sequencing of this T cell receptor beta chain was carried out in a study of T cell responses to AZD1222 COVID-19 vaccine. Study-wide findings and caveats: The donor group comprised mostly white British people and more females; the analysis possibly underestimated clonal diversity. The study reported that nearly half of spike-specific TCRs target unmutated variant regions.

Note on this clone: Antigen: not known.

Germline-derived CDR1 and CDR2 are KGHSH and LQKENI. With 5 bases clipped from V and 5 bases from J, the junction kept 5 bases outside the gene matches. This CDR3 spans 15 amino acids. This table comes from immunoSEQ multiplex PCR, and its TCRdb copy is limited to in-frame clones, with some not included. Among some 150,000 clones listed, around nine tenths were seen once. Combined were second doses at about 4 or about 12 weeks. The TCR was taken from an adult who received the AZD1222 COVID-19 vaccine. The chain joins TRBV18 to TRBJ1-4, with 10 bases lining up with TRBD1. The source material was peripheral blood, sampled 28 days after the second AZD1222 dose. As DNA, the CDR3 is TGTGCCAGCTCAGCGGACAGGGGGAAGAATGAAAAACTGTTTTTT. Its protein is CASSADRGKNEKLFF.